A single sample gave rise to the 27 T cell receptor beta chains below, sequenced in a study of cytomegalovirus exposure and HLA in healthy donors. Primers for the PCR totalled 60 Vbeta and 13 Jbeta. Assay: immunoSEQ multiplex PCR; the TCRdb copy retains only in-frame clones and omits some. Of fewer than 150,000 clones in the sample, about 78% were seen once. Sequenced sample: PBMCs. Source of these receptors: a man aged 40-49 years in good health and CMV-seropositive.

CDR3 in amino acids: CASSQDGIPGVGSSPLHF. DNA for the CDR3: TGCGCCAGCAGCCAAGATGGTATTCCGGGTGTTGGAAGTTCACCCCTCCACTTT. The rearrangement uses TRBV4-1 and TRBJ1-6, with D unresolved. Germline V gene sequence: CDR1 MGHRA, CDR2 YSYEKL. CDR3 length equals 18 residues. V was trimmed by 0 bases and J by 9 bases, leaving 21 bases between them.

The J gene is TRBJ2-1, the V gene TRBV5-1; 7 nucleotides match TRBD1. In germline, CDR1 is SGHRS, CDR2 YFSETQ. The trim removed 9 bases at V and 0 bases at J, leaving 6 bases unmatched. This CDR3 region has 14 residues. The CDR3 DNA is TGCGCCACCACAAGGGACAGCTCCTACAATGAGCAGTTCTTC. This gives the protein CATTRDSSYNEQFF.

The sample holds one count of this clone. The chain carries TRBV29-1 and TRBJ2-7; tentative D call: TRBD2 (6 bases). Germline V lookup: CDR1 SQVTM, CDR2 ANQGSEA. V was cut by 4 bases and J by 3 bases, with 10 bases left in between. The CDR3 totals 12 residues. The CDR3, as DNA: TGCAGCGTTGTGTGGCGGGGCTACGAGCAGTACTTC. Protein product: CSVVWRGYEQYF.

The chain is built from TRBV2 and TRBJ2-2; no clear D. Trimming shortened V by 3 bases and J by 11 bases, and 16 bases separated the two germline ends. Germline values: CDR1 SNHLY, CDR2 FYNNEI. There are 14 residues in the CDR3. The CDR3 sequence is CASSDKLSTIELFF. The CDR3 region has the DNA TGTGCCAGCAGTGATAAACTCTCCACCATCGAGCTGTTTTTT.

The chain joins TRBV6-5 to TRBJ2-7; TRBD1 aligns across 8 bases. Germline V CDR1 and CDR2: MNHEY, SVGAGI. The CDR3 is made up of 15 amino acids. Unmatched junction bases numbered 6, after V lost 3 bases and J lost 2 bases. CDR3 region: CASSYVGDRTYEQYF. The CDR3 region has the DNA TGTGCCAGCAGTTATGTCGGGGACAGGACCTACGAGCAGTACTTC.

The V call is TRBV7-9, the J call TRBJ2-2, with TRBD2 matching 9 bases. The length of the CDR3 is 17 residues. V gave up 6 bases and J gave up 4 bases; unmatched junction bases: 12. The V gene's germline CDR1 is SEHNR and CDR2 FQNEAQ (reference sequence). The CDR3 DNA sequence: TGTGCCAGCAGTCGACATGGCGGGGGGGCCGGCACCGGGGAGCTGTTTTTT. Amino acid sequence: CASSRHGGGAGTGELFF.

This chain joins TRBV18 and TRBJ2-5; TRBD1 might be the D (5 bases). Germline V gene lookup returns CDR1 KGHSH and CDR2 LQKENI. The CDR3 consists of 15 residues. V lost 4 bases, J lost 0 bases, and 12 bases lay in between. CDR3 region: CASSQGQGYQETQYF. CDR3 DNA sequence: TGTGCCAGCTCACAGGGGCAGGGTTACCAAGAGACCCAGTACTTC. The full variable domain, with the rest looked up from reference TRBV18 and TRBJ2-5, is NAGVMQNPRHLVRRRGQEARLRCSPMKGHSHVYWYRQLPEEGLKFMVYLQKENIIDESGMPKERFSAEFPKEGPSILRIQQVVRGDSAAYFCASSQGQGYQETQYFGPGTRLLVL.

This clone appeared a few times. The chain recombines TRBV7-2 with TRBJ2-5; TRBD2 aligns across 8 bases. The J call may be faulty, since TRBJ2-7 better matches the DNA end. The CDR3 is made up of 15 amino acids. From germline, CDR1 is SGHTA and CDR2 FQGNSA. The CDR3 nucleotides read TGTGCCAGCAGCGTAGGAACTAGCGGTACATACGAGCAGTACTTC. Protein sequence: CASSVGTSGTYEQYF.

This rearrangement joins TRBV28 to TRBJ1-1; D possibly corresponds to TRBD1 (5 bases). Germline V gene sequence: CDR1 MDHEN, CDR2 SYDVKM. The V end was cut by 3 bases, the J end by 7 bases, with 9 bases between. There are 12 residues in the CDR3. The CDR3 region has the DNA TGTGCCAGCAGTTTGGGACTTAGTGAAGCTTTCTTT. This codes for CASSLGLSEAFF.

V gene TRBV7-6 combines with J gene TRBJ2-1; D may be TRBD2 (6 bases). Germline V gene lookup returns CDR1 SGHVS and CDR2 FNYEAQ. The V end lost 1 base, the J end lost 6 bases, and 16 bases lay between the germline ends. This CDR3 contains 16 residues. The CDR3 loop is CASSLDRDSSRNEQFF. The CDR3 bases are TGTGCCAGCAGCTTAGACCGGGACTCATCGCGCAATGAGCAGTTCTTC. The variable domain in full, with the rest retrieved from reference TRBV7-6 and TRBJ2-1, is GAGVSQSPRYKVTKRGQDVALRCDPISGHVSLYWYRQALGQGPEFLTYFNYEAQQDKSGLPNDRFSAERPEGSISTLTIQRTEQRDSAMYRCASSLDRDSSRNEQFFGPGTRLTVL.

The CDR3: CASSYGAWTEAFF. For the CDR3, the DNA is TGTGCCAGCAGTTACGGGGCCTGGACTGAAGCTTTCTTT. The chain uses TRBV6-5 and TRBJ1-1; D perhaps matches TRBD1 (5 bases). Trimming took 2 bases from V and 5 from J, leaving 9 bases between them. The CDR3 runs to 13 residues. Germline V gene data show CDR1 as MNHEY and CDR2 as SVGAGI.

This chain uses TRBV10-2 with TRBJ2-3; weak D call: TRBD1 (6 bases). This CDR3 contains 19 residues. In germline, CDR1 is WSHSY, CDR2 SAAADI. V lost 4 bases, J lost 0 bases, and 23 bases lay in between. The CDR3 spells CASSAPDRLFSASTDTQYF. The CDR3 DNA follows: TGCGCCAGCAGTGCCCCGGACAGACTATTTAGTGCTAGCACAGATACGCAGTATTTT.

This clone occurred once. The chain uses TRBV5-1 and TRBJ1-2, with D perhaps matching TRBD1 (6 bases). Germline V gene sequence: CDR1 SGHRS, CDR2 YFSETQ. V lost 6 bases to trimming and J lost 6 bases, with 21 bases between them. This CDR3 spans 15 amino acids. The CDR3 DNA reads TGCGCCAGCACCTTATCAGAGTGGGACAAACATGGCTACACCTTC. Translation gives CASTLSEWDKHGYTF. The full variable domain, in which reference TRBV5-1 and TRBJ1-2 provide the parts outside the CDR3, is KAGVTQTPRYLIKTRGQQVTLSCSPISGHRSVSWYQQTPGQGLQFLFEYFSETQRNKGNFPGRFSGRQFSNSRSEMNVSTLELGDSALYLCASTLSEWDKHGYTFGSGTRLTVV.

The V gene is TRBV27, the J gene TRBJ2-7; 11 bases are a match to TRBD2. The CDR3 runs to 16 residues. Germline CDR1 and CDR2: MNHEY and SMNVEV (reference sequence). J was trimmed by 1 base and V by 5 bases; bases with no gene match: 7. CDR3 protein: CASSPLAGEISYEQYF. CDR3 DNA: TGTGCCAGCAGTCCACTAGCGGGGGAGATATCCTACGAGCAGTACTTC.

This chain connects TRBV7-9 to TRBJ2-2; maybe TRBD2 (6 bases). Per germline, CDR1 SEHNR and CDR2 FQNEAQ (reference sequence). V shed 6 bases and J shed 6 bases, with 11 bases lying between them. The CDR3 is 13 amino acids. CDR3 sequence (DNA): TGTGCCAGCAGTAAAGGGGAGGCCGGGGAGCTGTTTTTT. Its translation is CASSKGEAGELFF.

This CDR3 is CASSKARWTGPTEAFF. The DNA of the CDR3 is TGTGCCAGCAGCAAAGCGCGTTGGACAGGGCCCACTGAAGCTTTCTTT. The genes are TRBV21-1 and TRBJ1-1; the table calls TRBD1, which could not be checked here. TRBV21-1 is labeled a pseudogene. This CDR3 is built from 16 residues.

This rearrangement joins TRBV5-4 to TRBJ2-1, with 12 bases lining up with TRBD2. The germline V gene encodes CDR1 SGHNT and CDR2 YYREEE (reference sequence). V shed 4 bases, J shed 8 bases, and the junction held 7 bases outside the gene matches. The CDR3 runs 15 residues. CDR3 bases: TGTGCCAGCAGCCCCTGGACTAGCGGGAAGGATGAGCAGTTCTTC. The encoded protein is CASSPWTSGKDEQFF.

CDR3 sequence: CASTSGSSIYF. CDR3 bases: TGTGCCAGCACATCAGGGTCCTCCATATATTTT. This chain links TRBV7-9 with TRBJ1-3, with a possible D match to TRBD1 (5 bases). From germline, CDR1 is SEHNR and CDR2 FQNEAQ (reference sequence). Trimming stripped 7 bases from V and 11 bases from J, with 12 bases between. The CDR3 is made up of 11 amino acids.

The chain joins TRBV9 to TRBJ1-1, with TRBD1 matching over 11 bases. V trimming: 4 bases; J trimming: 4 bases; junction bases outside the gene matches: 3. This CDR3 region has 14 residues. Germline V gene data show CDR1 as SGDLS and CDR2 as YYNGEE. For the CDR3, the DNA is TGTGCCAGCAGCTCCGGGACAGGGGGCACTGAAGCTTTCTTT. Residues: CASSSGTGGTEAFF.

This sequence joins TRBV7-9 and TRBJ1-5; D possibly corresponds to TRBD1 (5 bases). CDR1 and CDR2 (germline): SEHNR, FQNEAQ (reference sequence). CDR3 length equals 14 residues. Trimming took 3 bases from V and 6 from J, leaving 12 bases between them. The CDR3 protein is CASSLAGFGQPQHF. CDR3 sequence (DNA): TGTGCCAGCAGCTTGGCAGGGTTCGGTCAGCCCCAGCATTTT.

J is TRBJ2-5 and V is TRBV5-1; 9 positions match TRBD1. Trimming took 4 bases from V and 4 from J; bases not matched to a gene: 8. CDR3 size: 15 residues. Germline lookup yields CDR1 SGHRS and CDR2 YFSETQ. In nucleotides, the CDR3 is TGCGCCAGCAGCGCAAATACAGGGGGCGGAGAGACCCAGTACTTC. It encodes CASSANTGGGETQYF.

The V gene is TRBV10-2, the J gene TRBJ1-6; perhaps TRBD1 as D (6 bases). CDR1 and CDR2 (germline): WSHSY, SAAADI. V was shortened by 9 bases and J by 8 bases, with 11 bases between the two germline ends. This CDR3 region has 12 residues. In DNA, the CDR3 is TGCGCCAGTCGGGACACTTATTCACCCCTCCACTTT. Translating gives CASRDTYSPLHF.

This clone was observed a few times. The chain employs TRBV7-9 and TRBJ2-3; TRBD2 aligns across 8 bases. CDR3 length: 15 amino acids. V dropped 2 bases and J dropped 2; count of bases not matched to a gene: 3. The germline V gene has CDR1 SEHNR and CDR2 FQNEAQ (reference sequence). The CDR3 region has the DNA TGTGCCAGCAGCTTAAGCGGGAGTACCACAGATACGCAGTATTTT. Its translation is CASSLSGSTTDTQYF. Looking up the rest from reference TRBV7-9 and TRBJ2-3 gives the full variable domain: DTGVSQNPRHKITKRGQNVTFRCDPISEHNRLYWYRQTLGQGPEFLTYFQNEAQLEKSRLLSDRFSAERPKGSFSTLEIQRTEQGDSAMYLCASSLSGSTTDTQYFGPGTRLTVL.

Regarding this clone: Other DNA sequences in this specimen translate into the identical CDR3. This chain joins TRBV19 and TRBJ1-6, with D perhaps TRBD1 (5 bases). CDR1 LNHDA and CDR2 SQIVND come from the germline V gene (reference sequence). Trimming took 4 bases from V and 7 from J, leaving 17 bases between them. This CDR3 has 16 residues. CDR3 protein: CASSSLRDSRNSPLHF. CDR3 sequence (DNA): TGTGCCAGTAGTAGTCTCAGAGACAGCCGGAATTCACCCCTCCACTTT.

This rearrangement joins TRBV5-1 to TRBJ1-1; D is uncertain. Deletions cut 6 bases from V and 1 base from J, with 13 bases between. This CDR3 has 14 amino acids. Germline V gene data show CDR1 as SGHRS and CDR2 as YFSETQ. The CDR3 loop reads CASTPVAPNTEAFF. The CDR3 DNA is TGCGCCAGCACCCCAGTAGCTCCGAACACTGAAGCTTTCTTT.

For the CDR3, the DNA is TGTGCCAGCAGCCCTGGGACAGCCCCTGGGGAGCAGTACTTC. Translation: CASSPGTAPGEQYF. V gene TRBV7-2 combines with J gene TRBJ2-7, with TRBD1 matching over 7 bases. This CDR3 has 14 residues. In germline, CDR1 is SGHTA, CDR2 FQGNSA. The V segment lost 5 bases and the J segment 7 bases; nucleotides outside the gene matches: 11.

The chain employs TRBV18 and TRBJ2-1; 7 positions match TRBD1. The CDR3 is 18 amino acids. Germline V gene lookup returns CDR1 KGHSH and CDR2 LQKENI. With V trimmed by 4 bases and J by 10 bases, 22 bases remained unmatched. CDR3 bases: TGTGCCAGCTCACTAAGAAAAGGTCGAGGGACAGAAGGATCGGAGCAGTTCTTC. Protein product: CASSLRKGRGTEGSEQFF.